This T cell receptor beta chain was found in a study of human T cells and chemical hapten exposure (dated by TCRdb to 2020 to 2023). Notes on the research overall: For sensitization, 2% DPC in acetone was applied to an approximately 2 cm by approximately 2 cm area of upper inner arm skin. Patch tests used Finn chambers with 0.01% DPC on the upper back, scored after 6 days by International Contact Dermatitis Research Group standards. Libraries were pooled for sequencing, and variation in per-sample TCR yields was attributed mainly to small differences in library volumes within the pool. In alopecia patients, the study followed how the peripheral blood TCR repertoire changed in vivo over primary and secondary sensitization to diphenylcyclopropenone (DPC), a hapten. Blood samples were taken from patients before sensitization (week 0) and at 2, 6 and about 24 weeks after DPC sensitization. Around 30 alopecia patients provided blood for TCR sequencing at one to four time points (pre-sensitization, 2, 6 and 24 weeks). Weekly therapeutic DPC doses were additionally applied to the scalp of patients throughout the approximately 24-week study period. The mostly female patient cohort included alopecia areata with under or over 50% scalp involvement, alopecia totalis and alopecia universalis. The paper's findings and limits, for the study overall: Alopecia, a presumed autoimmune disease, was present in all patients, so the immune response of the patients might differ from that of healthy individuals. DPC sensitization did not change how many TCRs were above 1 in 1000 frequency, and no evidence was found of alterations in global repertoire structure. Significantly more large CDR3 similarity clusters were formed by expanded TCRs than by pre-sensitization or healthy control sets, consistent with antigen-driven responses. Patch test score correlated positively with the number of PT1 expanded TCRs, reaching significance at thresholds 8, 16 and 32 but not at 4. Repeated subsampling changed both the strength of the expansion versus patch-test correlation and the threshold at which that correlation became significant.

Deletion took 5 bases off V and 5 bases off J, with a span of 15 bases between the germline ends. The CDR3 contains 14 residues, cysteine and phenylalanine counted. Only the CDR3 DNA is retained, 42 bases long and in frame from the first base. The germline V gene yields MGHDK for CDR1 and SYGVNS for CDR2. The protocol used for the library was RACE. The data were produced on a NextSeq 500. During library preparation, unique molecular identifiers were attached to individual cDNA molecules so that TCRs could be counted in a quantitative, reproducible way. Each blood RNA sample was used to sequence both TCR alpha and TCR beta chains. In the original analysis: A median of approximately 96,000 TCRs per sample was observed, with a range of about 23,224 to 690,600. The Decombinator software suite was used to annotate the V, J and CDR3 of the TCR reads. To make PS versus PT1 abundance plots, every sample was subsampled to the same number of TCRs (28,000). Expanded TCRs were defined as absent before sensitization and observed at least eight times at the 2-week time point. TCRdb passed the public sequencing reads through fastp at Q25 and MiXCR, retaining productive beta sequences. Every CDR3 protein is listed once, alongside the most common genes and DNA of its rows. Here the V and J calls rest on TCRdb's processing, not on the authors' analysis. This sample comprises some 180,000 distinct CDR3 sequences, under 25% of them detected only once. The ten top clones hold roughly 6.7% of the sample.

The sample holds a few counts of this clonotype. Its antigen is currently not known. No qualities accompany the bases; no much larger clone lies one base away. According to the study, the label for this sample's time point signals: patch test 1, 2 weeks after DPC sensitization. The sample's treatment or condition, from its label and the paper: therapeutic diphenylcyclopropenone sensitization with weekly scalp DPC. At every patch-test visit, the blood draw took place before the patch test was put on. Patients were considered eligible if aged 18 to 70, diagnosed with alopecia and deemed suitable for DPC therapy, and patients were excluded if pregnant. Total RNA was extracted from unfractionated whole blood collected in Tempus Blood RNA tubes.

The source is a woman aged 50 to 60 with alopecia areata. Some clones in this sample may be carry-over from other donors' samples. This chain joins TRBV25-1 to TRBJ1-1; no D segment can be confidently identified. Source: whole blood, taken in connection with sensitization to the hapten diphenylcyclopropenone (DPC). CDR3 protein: CASSKTPVGTEAFF. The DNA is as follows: TGTGCCAGCAGTAAGACACCAGTGGGGACTGAAGCTTTCTTT. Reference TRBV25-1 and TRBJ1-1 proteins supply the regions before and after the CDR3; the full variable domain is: EADIYQTPRYLVIGTGKKITLECSQTMGHDKMYWYQQDPGMELHLIHYSYGVNSTEKGDLSSESTVSRIRTEHFPLTLESARPSHTSQYLCASSKTPVGTEAFFGQGTRLTVV.